This note documents a single T cell receptor delta chain sequence. The identical CDR3 is also encoded by other nucleotide sequences in the sample. The germline V gene has CDR1 TSWWSYY and CDR2 QGS. This CDR3 comprises 18 residues. Trimming cost V 0 bases and J 7 bases; bases outside gene matches: 14. TCRdb re-called the PCR reads via CATT. The sample has about 6,100 delta-chain clones; around 9% are singletons. This sample is part of a study of human gamma delta and Vdelta1 T cells. The specimen was naive CD27+ Vdelta1 gamma-delta T cells from blood. The chain couples TRDV1 to TRDJ1, with 10 bases lining up with TRDD3. This TCR was sampled from a human donor in good health. The CDR3 sequence is CALGELYLEYWGIGKLIF. In nucleotides, the CDR3 is TGTGCTCTTGGGGAACTCTATCTCGAGTACTGGGGGATTGGTAAACTCATCTTT.